A selection of T cell receptor beta chains follows, all from one sample in a study of T cells in localized non-small cell lung cancer. Produced via immunoSEQ multiplex PCR; TCRdb's table is partial and in-frame only. Counted here are approximately 43,000 clones, 88% occurring once; the ten biggest clones make up roughly 2.6%. The source was peripheral blood, collected before any cancer treatment. These receptors came from a female donor aged 60 or older with stage I squamous cell lung carcinoma. Each CDR3 is given without its conserved first and last residue. For some rows the clone size is stated as once, few or many, or as a class when expanded; others skip it.

clone_size | j_call | v_call | cdr3_aa
- | TRBJ1-1 | TRBV18 | ASSPTGDTEAF
- | TRBJ2-1 | TRBV5-6 | ASSLRGAYEQF
- | TRBJ1-2 | TRBV11-3 | ASSLEGGYGYT
- | TRBJ1-2 | TRBV19 | ASSMDVRYGYT
once | TRBJ1-5 | TRBV6-5 | ASSLDGSNQPQH
- | TRBJ1-4 | TRBV4-1 | ASSQRELGGNEKLF
- | TRBJ1-3 | TRBV6-6 | ASSFAGSGNTIY
- | TRBJ1-5 | TRBV5-1 | ASSLTGGNQPQH
- | TRBJ1-1 | TRBV7-8 | ASSFVDPRNTEAF
- | TRBJ2-7 | TRBV2 | ASSTGYEQY
- | TRBJ2-3 | TRBV23-1 | ASSQPHMGTTGALVGVAQY
- | TRBJ2-3 | TRBV10-1 | ASSEAAGEVDTQY
- | TRBJ2-7 | TRBV27 | ASSLSRVTGAAEQY
- | TRBJ2-2 | TRBV5-4 | ASSGGLAVNTGELF
- | TRBJ2-5 | TRBV19 | ASSGRARETQY
- | TRBJ2-3 | TRBV5-4 | ASRHASGDRDTQY
- | TRBJ1-5 | TRBV19 | ASSEQGNNQPQH
- | TRBJ2-1 | TRBV5-4 | ASSFNDNEQF
- | TRBJ1-1 | TRBV7-9 | ASSQQGSNTEAF
- | TRBJ2-6 | TRBV7-3 | ASSSRTGSLGANVLT
- | TRBJ2-7 | TRBV7-2 | ASSRQLPYEQY
- | TRBJ2-1 | TRBV13 | ASRWLASSYNEQF
- | TRBJ2-7 | TRBV2 | ASSPGESYEQY
- | TRBJ1-2 | TRBV6-1 | ASSEANFVDIRGYT
- | TRBJ2-7 | TRBV18 | ASSDSYEQY
- | TRBJ1-2 | TRBV5-4 | ASSLDGSYGYT
- | TRBJ2-2 | TRBV15 | ATSRAGGNTGELF
- | TRBJ1-1 | TRBV19 | ASGRGVNTEAF
- | TRBJ2-2 | TRBV18 | ASSRGAGNAFGELF
once | TRBJ2-7 | TRBV5-5 | ASSLLDRDPYEQY
- | TRBJ2-2 | TRBV7-9 | ASSPTPSSAPGELF
- | TRBJ2-5 | TRBV9 | ASSVGHSYQETQY
- | TRBJ1-2 | TRBV7-9 | ASSRQEIYGYT
- | TRBJ1-5 | TRBV15 | ATSMRTGQPQH
once | TRBJ2-5 | TRBV7-2 | ASSLAGGGETQY
- | TRBJ2-5 | TRBV7-6 | ASSLSGQIQETQY
once | TRBJ1-4 | TRBV7-2 | ASSLDITGLNEKLF
- | TRBJ2-5 | TRBV9 | ASSVGLAGGQETQY
- | TRBJ2-3 | TRBV4-2 | ASSQQASGTDTQY
- | TRBJ2-1 | TRBV6-6 | ASSSQSRVAYNEQF
- | TRBJ1-2 | TRBV6-6 | ASRTGDGYT
- | TRBJ1-1 | TRBV19 | ASTRGGAGTEAF
- | TRBJ2-2 | TRBV19 | ASSTQTGGNTGELF
- | TRBJ2-5 | TRBV7-2 | ASSRDTVRAETQY
- | TRBJ2-3 | TRBV7-9 | ASSWGDSGTDTQY
- | TRBJ1-2 | TRBV6-5 | ASSRISHYGYT
- | TRBJ2-6 | TRBV27 | ASSSTSPGANVLT
- | TRBJ1-2 | TRBV29-1 | SGRAPGQGGYT
- | TRBJ2-3 | TRBV4-3 | ASSQERGGWRADTQY
- | TRBJ1-5 | TRBV19 | ASSIVQDSNQPQH